Following are 11 T cell receptor beta chains from one sample sequenced in a study of blood T cell repertoires in COVID-19 (dated by TCRdb to between 2020 and 2021). Libraries were prepared through the immunoSEQ multiplex PCR assay. TCRdb mirrors the immuneACCESS table, restricted to in-frame sequences. Some clones are absent from its copies; in checked studies, under half trace to an unresolved V gene, and the reason for the others is unknown. The sample has 300,000 or so clones on record, around 86% of them singletons. Together, the top ten hold 1% of the sample. The sequencing input was peripheral blood. These receptors were collected from a man aged 50-60 years with active or convalescent COVID-19.

The chain couples TRBV30 to TRBJ1-4; 7 nucleotides align to TRBD1. Germline V gene data show CDR1 as GTSNPN and CDR2 as SVGIG (reference sequence). Losses at the gene ends were 7 bases for V and 8 bases for J; bases not matched to a gene: 13. This CDR3 is 14 amino acids long. The CDR3 region has the DNA TGTGCCTCCAGAGAGGGGGCGGGCCTGGAAAAACTGTTTTTT. This codes for CASREGAGLEKLFF.

Of note for this clone: The sample contains more than one DNA sequence encoding this CDR3. This rearrangement joins TRBV27 to TRBJ2-3; 8 bases map to TRBD1. V gave up 6 bases and J gave up 2 bases; unmatched junction bases: 4. CDR3 length: 14 amino acids. Germline CDR1 and CDR2: MNHEY and SMNVEV (reference sequence). CDR3 protein: CASSPDRATDTQYF. DNA for the CDR3: TGTGCCAGCAGCCCGGACAGGGCCACAGATACGCAGTATTTT.

The genes are TRBV2 and TRBJ1-1, with TRBD1 as a possible D gene (5 bases). V lost 4 bases and J 4 bases, leaving 13 bases between the germline ends. Germline CDR1 and CDR2: SNHLY and FYNNEI. The CDR3 extends over 14 amino acids. CDR3 nucleotide sequence: TGTGCCAGCAGTGCTCTCGGGAGGGGCACTGAAGCTTTCTTT. It translates to CASSALGRGTEAFF.

The chain combines TRBV7-9 with TRBJ2-3; 13 nucleotides align to TRBD2. CDR1 is SEHNR and CDR2 is FQNEAQ in the germline V gene (reference sequence). With V trimmed by 5 bases and J by 1 base, 3 bases remained unmatched. The length of the CDR3 is 16 residues. For the CDR3, the DNA is TGTGCCAGCAGCACCGGGACTAGCGGGGGCACAGATACGCAGTATTTT. Encoded protein: CASSTGTSGGTDTQYF. Full variable domain (outside the CDR3, taken from reference TRBV7-9 and TRBJ2-3): DTGVSQNPRHKITKRGQNVTFRCDPISEHNRLYWYRQTLGQGPEFLTYFQNEAQLEKSRLLSDRFSAERPKGSFSTLEIQRTEQGDSAMYLCASSTGTSGGTDTQYFGPGTRLTVL.

The J gene is TRBJ2-3, the V gene TRBV7-3; D uncertain. The CDR3 has 14 residues. The germline V and J ends were trimmed by 5 bases and 0 bases, with 9 bases remaining between them. Germline CDR1 is SGHTA and CDR2 is FQGTGA. This CDR3 is CASSPGSSTDTQYF. CDR3 DNA: TGTGCCAGCAGCCCCGGGTCTAGCACAGATACGCAGTATTTT.

The rearrangement uses TRBV28 and TRBJ1-2, with D unclear. The V gene lost 5 bases and the J gene lost 8 bases, with 12 bases spanning the gap. Germline assignment: CDR1 MDHEN and CDR2 SYDVKM. The CDR3 has 12 residues. The CDR3 region is CASSPSGSGYTF. The CDR3 DNA follows: TGTGCCAGCAGTCCTTCCGGGAGCGGCTACACCTTC.

This clone appeared once. The chain links TRBV10-2 to TRBJ1-5; 7 nucleotides align to TRBD1. CDR1 WSHSY and CDR2 SAAADI come from the germline V gene. The CDR3 spans 14 residues. The ends lost 2 bases at V and 2 bases at J; junction bases unmatched: 0. The CDR3 DNA reads TGCGCCAGCAGTGAGACAGGGGGCAATCAGCCCCAGCATTTT. Translated: CASSETGGNQPQHF.

J is TRBJ2-4 and V is TRBV7-2; possible D gene TRBD2, 6 bases. Trimming shortened V by 3 bases and J by 5 bases, and 8 bases separated the two germline ends. CDR3 length: 13 residues. CDR1 and CDR2 (germline): SGHTA, FQGNSA. This CDR3 is CASSFPGENIQYF. The CDR3 DNA sequence: TGTGCCAGCAGCTTTCCGGGGGAAAACATTCAGTACTTC.

The CDR3 here is CASGASGLTGELFF. The CDR3 region has the DNA TGTGCCAGCGGGGCTAGCGGCCTCACCGGGGAGCTGTTTTTT. This chain connects TRBV6-5 to TRBJ2-2; 7 bases align to TRBD2. Trimming took 8 bases from V and 4 from J; bases not matched to a gene: 7. The germline gives CDR1 MNHEY, CDR2 SVGAGI. This CDR3 contains 14 residues.

The chain links TRBV11-3 to TRBJ1-5; 7 bases fit TRBD1. The CDR3 contains 15 residues. The junction had 13 bases not matched to a gene; V was cut back by 8 bases and J by 6 bases. Germline CDR1 is SGHNT and CDR2 is YENEEA. The chain's CDR3 is CASASLAQGSQPQHF. The CDR3 bases are TGTGCCAGCGCCTCCTTGGCACAGGGGAGTCAGCCCCAGCATTTT.

The chain recombines TRBV5-4 with TRBJ2-2; TRBD1 matches 7 bases. V shed 4 bases and J 0 bases; nucleotides not matched to a gene: 3. The CDR3 is 15 amino acids. Germline assignment: CDR1 SGHNT and CDR2 YYREEE (reference sequence). CDR3 sequence (DNA): TGTGCCAGCAGCCTGCAGGGGGCGAACACCGGGGAGCTGTTTTTT. This sequence encodes CASSLQGANTGELFF.